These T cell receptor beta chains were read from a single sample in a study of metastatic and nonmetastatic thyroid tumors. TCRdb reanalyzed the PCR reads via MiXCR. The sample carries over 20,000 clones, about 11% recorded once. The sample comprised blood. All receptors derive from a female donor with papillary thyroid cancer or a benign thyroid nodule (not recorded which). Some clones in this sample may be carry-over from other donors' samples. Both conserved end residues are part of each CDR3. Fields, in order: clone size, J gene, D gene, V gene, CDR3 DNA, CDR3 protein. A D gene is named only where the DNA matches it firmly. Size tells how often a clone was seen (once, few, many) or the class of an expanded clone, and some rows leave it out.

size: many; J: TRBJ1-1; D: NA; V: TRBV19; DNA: TGTGCCAGTACCATCCCGGACAGCATGAACACTGAAGCTTTCTTT; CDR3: CASTIPDSMNTEAFF
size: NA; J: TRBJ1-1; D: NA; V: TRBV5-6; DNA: TGTGCCAGCAGCCTGGACAAGCCCGGGGAAGCTTTCTTT; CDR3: CASSLDKPGEAFF
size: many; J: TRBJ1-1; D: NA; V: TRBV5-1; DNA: TGCGCCAGCAGCTTTGACATAAACCTTTTGAACACTGAAGCTTTCTTT; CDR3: CASSFDINLLNTEAFF
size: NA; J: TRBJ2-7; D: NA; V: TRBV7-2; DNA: TGTGCCAGCAGCTTAGACCACAGGTCCAATGAGCAGTACTTC; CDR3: CASSLDHRSNEQYF
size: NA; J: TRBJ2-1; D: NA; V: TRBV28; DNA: TGTACCAGCAGTTCGGATCCCTCCTACAATGAGCAGTTCTTC; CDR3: CTSSSDPSYNEQFF
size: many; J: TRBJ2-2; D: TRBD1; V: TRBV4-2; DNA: TGTGCCAGCAGCCGGACAGGGGGCGGGACCGGGGAGCTGTTTTTT; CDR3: CASSRTGGGTGELFF
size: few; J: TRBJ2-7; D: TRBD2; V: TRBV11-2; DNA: TGTGCCAGCAGCTTAGTCCTAGCGGGAGCCTACGAGCAGTACTTC; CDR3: CASSLVLAGAYEQYF
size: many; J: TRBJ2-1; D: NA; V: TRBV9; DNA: TGTGCCAGCAGCCTTGCGGGACTCAACAATGAGCAGTTCTTC; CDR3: CASSLAGLNNEQFF
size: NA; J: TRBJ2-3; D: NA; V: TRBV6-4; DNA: TGTGCCAGCAGTGAGACTGGGGTCACAGATACGCAGTATTTT; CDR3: CASSETGVTDTQYF
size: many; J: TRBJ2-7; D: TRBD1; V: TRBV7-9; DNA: TGTGCCAGCAGCTCCATGCGACAGGGTGTCAACGAGCAGTACTTC; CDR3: CASSSMRQGVNEQYF
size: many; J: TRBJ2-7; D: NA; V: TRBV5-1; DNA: TGCGCCAGCAGCCCCGCAACCTACGAGCAGTACTTC; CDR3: CASSPATYEQYF
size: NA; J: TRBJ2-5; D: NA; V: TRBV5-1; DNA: TGCGCCAGCACCCCTTTCCCGGGCTCGGGTGAGACCCAGTACTTC; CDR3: CASTPFPGSGETQYF
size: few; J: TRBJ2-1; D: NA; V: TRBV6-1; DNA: TGTGCCAGCCTGGGCAATGAGCAGTTCTTC; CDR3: CASLGNEQFF
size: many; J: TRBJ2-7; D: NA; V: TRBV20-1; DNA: TGCAGTGCTAGATTCCTAAGGAGGGCGTACGACGAGCAGTACTTC; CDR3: CSARFLRRAYDEQYF
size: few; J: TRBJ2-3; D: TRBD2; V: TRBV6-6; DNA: TGTGCCAGCAGTTACTCAGCGGGAGGGCCAGATGCGCAGTATTTT; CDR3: CASSYSAGGPDAQYF
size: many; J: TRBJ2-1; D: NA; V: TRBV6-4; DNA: TGTGCCAGCAGGGATCCACTATCCAATGAGCAGTTCTTC; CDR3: CASRDPLSNEQFF
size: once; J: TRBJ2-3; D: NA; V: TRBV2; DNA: TGTGCCAGCAGTGGGGGCGCAAGGGAAGATACGCAGTATTTT; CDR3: CASSGGAREDTQYF
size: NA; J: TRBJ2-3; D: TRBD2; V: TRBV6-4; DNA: TGTGCCAGCATTGGATCTAGCGGGAGTCCATATACGCAGTATTTT; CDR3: CASIGSSGSPYTQYF
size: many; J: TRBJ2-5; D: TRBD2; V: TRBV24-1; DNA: TGTGCCACCAGTGATTCGGGACTAGCGGGAGGAGAGACCCAGTACTTC; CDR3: CATSDSGLAGGETQYF
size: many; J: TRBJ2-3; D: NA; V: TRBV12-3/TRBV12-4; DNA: TGTGCCAGCAGTTCCAGCTCACGACGCACAGATACGCAGTATTTT; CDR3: CASSSSSRRTDTQYF
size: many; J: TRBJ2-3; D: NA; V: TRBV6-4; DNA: TGTGCCAGCAGTGCGGGGGACACAGATACGCAGTATTTT; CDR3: CASSAGDTDTQYF
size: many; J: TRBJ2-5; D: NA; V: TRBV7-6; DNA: TGTGCCAGCAGCTTAGTGGGGGGCGGAGAGACCCAGTACTTC; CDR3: CASSLVGGGETQYF
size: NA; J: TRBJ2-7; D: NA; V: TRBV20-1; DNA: TGCAGTGCTAGGGTCGCGGGGTATGAGCAATACTTC; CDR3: CSARVAGYEQYF
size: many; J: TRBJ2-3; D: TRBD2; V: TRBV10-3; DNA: TGTGCCATCAGTGAGGGACTAGAAACCACAGATACGCAGTATTTT; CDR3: CAISEGLETTDTQYF
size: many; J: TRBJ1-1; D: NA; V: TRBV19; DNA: TGTGCCAGTAGTATAGGGTCCGGCATGAACACTGAAGCTTTCTTT; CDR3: CASSIGSGMNTEAFF
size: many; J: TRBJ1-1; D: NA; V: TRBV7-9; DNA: TGTGCCAGCAGCTTAGCACAGGCCGGATTTGAAGCTTTCTTT; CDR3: CASSLAQAGFEAFF
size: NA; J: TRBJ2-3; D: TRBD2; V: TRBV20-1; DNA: TGCAGTGCTAGCGGGGGTGCGGGAGAGGCAGATACGCAGTATTTT; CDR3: CSASGGAGEADTQYF
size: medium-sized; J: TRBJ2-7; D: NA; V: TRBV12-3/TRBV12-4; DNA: TGTGCCAGCAGCAGTGGACAAACCTACGAGCAGTACTTC; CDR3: CASSSGQTYEQYF
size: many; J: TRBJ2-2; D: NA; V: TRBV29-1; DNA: TGCAGCGTTGAAAGGGGGGGGCGAAACACCGGGGAGCTGTTTTTT; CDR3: CSVERGGRNTGELFF
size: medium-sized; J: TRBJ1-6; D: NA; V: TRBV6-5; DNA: TGTGCCAGCAGTTACTTCCGCCGCGACAGGATCCAAGGATCACCCCTCCACTTT; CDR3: CASSYFRRDRIQGSPLHF
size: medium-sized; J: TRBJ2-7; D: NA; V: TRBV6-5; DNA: TGTGCCAGCAGTTACTCGATAGCGGAACCCTACGAGCAGTACTTC; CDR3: CASSYSIAEPYEQYF
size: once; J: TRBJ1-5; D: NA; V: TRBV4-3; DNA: TGCGCCAGCAGCCAAGATCGGGCCGCCAATCAGCCCCAGCATTTT; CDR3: CASSQDRAANQPQHF
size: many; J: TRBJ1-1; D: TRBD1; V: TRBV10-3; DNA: TGTGCCATCAGTGTGGACAGGGTCACTGAAGCTTTCTTT; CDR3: CAISVDRVTEAFF
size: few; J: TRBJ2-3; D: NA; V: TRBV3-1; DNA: TGTGCCAGCAGCCAAGCCAACGTAATGACAGATACGCAGTATTTT; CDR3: CASSQANVMTDTQYF
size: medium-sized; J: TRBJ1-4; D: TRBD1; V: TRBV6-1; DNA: TGTGCCAGCAGTGAAGGACAGGGTAATGAAAAACTGTTTTTT; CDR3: CASSEGQGNEKLFF
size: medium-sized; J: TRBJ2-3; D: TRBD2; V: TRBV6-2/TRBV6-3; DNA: TGTGCCAGCAGTTCAGCGGGAGATGGACCAGATACGCAGTATTTT; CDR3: CASSSAGDGPDTQYF
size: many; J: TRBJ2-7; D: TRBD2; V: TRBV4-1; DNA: TGCGCCAGCAGCCAAGGGGCTAGCGGGCGAGGCGAGCAGTACTTC; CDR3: CASSQGASGRGEQYF
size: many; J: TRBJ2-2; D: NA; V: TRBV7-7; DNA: TGTGCCAGCAGCACTCCTAAAGGGGGGAGTGACACCGGGGAGCTGTTTTTT; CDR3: CASSTPKGGSDTGELFF
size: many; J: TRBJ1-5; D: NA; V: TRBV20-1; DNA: TGCAGTGCTAGAGCGGGGGGTCAGCCCCAGCATTTT; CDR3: CSARAGGQPQHF
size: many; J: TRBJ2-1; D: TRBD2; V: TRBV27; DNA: TGTGCCAGCAGTTTGGGAGCGGGAGGGATACACAATGAGCAGTTCTTC; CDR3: CASSLGAGGIHNEQFF
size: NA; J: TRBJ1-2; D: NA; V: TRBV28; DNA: TGTGCCAGCAGCCCGGTGGGGCGCCCCTTTGGCTACACCTTC; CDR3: CASSPVGRPFGYTF
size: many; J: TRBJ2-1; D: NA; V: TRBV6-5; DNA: TGTGCCAGCAGCCTCTCCTTGAGGTTTACCTGGTACAATGAGCAGTTCTTC; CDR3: CASSLSLRFTWYNEQFF
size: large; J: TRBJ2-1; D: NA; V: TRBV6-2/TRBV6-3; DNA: TGTGCCAGCAGTATCCCTGCCGGGAGCGGTACAGATGAGCAGTTCTTC; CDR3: CASSIPAGSGTDEQFF
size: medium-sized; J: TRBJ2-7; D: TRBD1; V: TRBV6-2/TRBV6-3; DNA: TGTGCCAGCAGTTGGAAGGGACAGGCCCTCTCCTACGAGCAGTACTTC; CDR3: CASSWKGQALSYEQYF
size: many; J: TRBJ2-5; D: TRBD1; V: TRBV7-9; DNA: TGTGCCAGCAGGCTGGGACAGCTACAAGAGACCCAGTACTTC; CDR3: CASRLGQLQETQYF
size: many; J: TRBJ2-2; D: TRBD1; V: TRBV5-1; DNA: TGCGCCAGCAGCTTAGGACAGGGCCCCGGGGAGCTGTTTTTT; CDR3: CASSLGQGPGELFF
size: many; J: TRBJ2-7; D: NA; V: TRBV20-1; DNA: TGCAGTGCTAGAATGACAGGCCCCTACGAGCAGTACTTC; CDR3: CSARMTGPYEQYF
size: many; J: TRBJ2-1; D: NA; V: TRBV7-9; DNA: TGTGCCAGCAGCTTAGGGGACGGCTCCTACAATGAGCAGTTCTTC; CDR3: CASSLGDGSYNEQFF
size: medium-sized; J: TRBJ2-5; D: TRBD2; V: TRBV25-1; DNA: TGTGCCAGCAGCCAGGGAACGGGAGGCTCCCTCGAGGGGCAAGAGACCCAGTACTTC; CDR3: CASSQGTGGSLEGQETQYF
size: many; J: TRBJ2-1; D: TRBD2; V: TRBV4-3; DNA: TGCGCCAGCAGCCAACAAGCTAGCGGGGACAATGAGCAGTTCTTC; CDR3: CASSQQASGDNEQFF
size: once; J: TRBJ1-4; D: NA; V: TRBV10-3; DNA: TGTGCCATCACCACAGGGTACGGGGTCGTGACCCCCGGGGGATTTTCGAATGAAAAACTGTTTTTT; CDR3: CAITTGYGVVTPGGFSNEKLFF
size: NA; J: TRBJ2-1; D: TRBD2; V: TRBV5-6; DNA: TGTGCCATCAGCACCGCGGGGGTGGGTTTCTTC; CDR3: CAISTAGVGFF
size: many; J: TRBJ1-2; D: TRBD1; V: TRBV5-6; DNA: TGTGCCAGCAGCTTAAGAGGACAGGACTATGGCTACACCTTC; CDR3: CASSLRGQDYGYTF
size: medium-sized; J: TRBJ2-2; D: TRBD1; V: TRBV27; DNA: TGTGCCAGCAGCCCGGACAGGGGGCGGAACGGGGAGCTGTTTTTT; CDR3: CASSPDRGRNGELFF
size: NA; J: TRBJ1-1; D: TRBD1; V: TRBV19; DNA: TGTGCCAGCCGACCGGCAGGGGGCACTGAAGCTTTCTTT; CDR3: CASRPAGGTEAFF